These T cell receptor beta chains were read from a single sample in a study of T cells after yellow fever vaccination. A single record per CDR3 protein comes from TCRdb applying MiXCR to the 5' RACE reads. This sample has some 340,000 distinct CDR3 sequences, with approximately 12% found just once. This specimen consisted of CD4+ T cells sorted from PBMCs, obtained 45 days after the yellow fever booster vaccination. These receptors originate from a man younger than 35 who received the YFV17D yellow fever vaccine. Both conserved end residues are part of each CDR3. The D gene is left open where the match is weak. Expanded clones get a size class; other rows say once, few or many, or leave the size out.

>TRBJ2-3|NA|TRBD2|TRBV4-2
CASSPGSGGRWGTDTQYF
TGTGCCAGCAGCCCCGGTTCGGGGGGGCGTTGGGGCACAGATACGCAGTATTTT
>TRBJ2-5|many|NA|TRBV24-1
CATSDLRDQETQYF
TGTGCCACCAGTGATTTGCGGGACCAAGAGACCCAGTACTTC
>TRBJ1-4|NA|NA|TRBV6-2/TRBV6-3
CASRPGEAKLFF
TGTGCCAGCAGACCTGGGGAGGCGAAACTGTTTTTT
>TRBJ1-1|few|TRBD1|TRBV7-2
CASGSYRRTGRRTEAFF
TGTGCCAGCGGATCTTACCGTAGGACAGGGAGGCGCACTGAAGCTTTCTTT
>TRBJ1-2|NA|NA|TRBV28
CASSLRVTHGDGYTF
TGTGCCAGCAGTTTACGGGTTACGCACGGGGATGGCTACACCTTC
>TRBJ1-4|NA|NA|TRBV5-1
CASSPQGPETNEKLFF
TGCGCCAGCAGCCCACAGGGTCCCGAAACTAATGAAAAACTGTTTTTT
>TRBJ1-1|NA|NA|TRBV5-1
CASAWGNTEAFF
TGCGCCAGCGCGTGGGGGAACACTGAAGCTTTCTTT
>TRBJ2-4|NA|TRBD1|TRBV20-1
CSARLNRGSYINIQYF
TGCAGTGCGCGGTTAAACAGGGGGTCATATATTAACATTCAGTACTTC
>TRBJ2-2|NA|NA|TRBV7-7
CASRSGGELFF
TGTGCTAGCAGATCGGGGGGGGAGCTGTTTTTT
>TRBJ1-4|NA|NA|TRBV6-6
CASRGPANEKLFF
TGTGCCAGCAGGGGACCAGCTAATGAAAAACTGTTTTTT
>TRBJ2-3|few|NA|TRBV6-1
CASRTSPSTDTQYF
TGTGCCAGCAGGACTTCCCCTAGCACAGATACGCAGTATTTT
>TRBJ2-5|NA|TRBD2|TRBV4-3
CASSHGGAVETQYF
TGCGCCAGCAGCCACGGGGGGGCCGTAGAGACCCAGTACTTC
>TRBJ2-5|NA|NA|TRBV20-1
CSAPNIAGPQETQYF
TGCAGTGCCCCTAACATTGCCGGCCCCCAAGAGACCCAGTACTTC
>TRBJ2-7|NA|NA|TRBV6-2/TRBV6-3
CASSYMVEQYF
TGTGCCAGCAGTTATATGGTGGAGCAGTACTTC
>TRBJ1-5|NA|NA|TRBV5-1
CASSPDGRNQPQHF
TGCGCCAGCAGCCCGGACGGTCGCAATCAGCCCCAGCATTTT
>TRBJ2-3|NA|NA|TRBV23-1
CASSFNRGGDTQYF
TGCGCCAGCAGTTTTAACAGGGGAGGCGATACGCAGTATTTT
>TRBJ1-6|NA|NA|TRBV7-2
CASSEGTPTLHF
TGTGCCAGCAGCGAGGGGACTCCCACCCTCCACTTT
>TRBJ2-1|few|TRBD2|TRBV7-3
CASSLRGGHYNEQFF
TGTGCCAGCAGCTTAAGGGGGGGTCACTACAATGAGCAGTTCTTC
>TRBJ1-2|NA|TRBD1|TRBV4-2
CASSQDLIGGQANYGYTF
TGTGCCAGCAGCCAAGATTTGATAGGGGGACAGGCTAACTATGGCTACACCTTC
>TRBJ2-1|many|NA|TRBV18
CASSPVLLHEQFF
TGTGCCAGCTCACCCGTCCTTCTCCATGAGCAGTTCTTC
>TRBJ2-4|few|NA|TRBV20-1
CSAGKLAKNIQYF
TGCAGTGCTGGGAAATTAGCCAAAAACATTCAGTACTTC
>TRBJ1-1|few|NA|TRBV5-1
CASSLEAGFKAFF
TGCGCCAGCAGCTTGGAGGCGGGCTTTAAAGCTTTCTTT
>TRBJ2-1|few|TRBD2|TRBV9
CASSPRLADYNEQFF
TGTGCCAGCAGCCCGCGACTAGCGGACTACAATGAGCAGTTCTTC
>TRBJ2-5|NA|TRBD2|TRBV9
CASSPRTSGGRETQYF
TGTGCCAGCAGCCCACGGACTAGCGGGGGTCGAGAGACCCAGTACTTC
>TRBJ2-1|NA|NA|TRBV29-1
CSTRLYSYNEQFF
TGCAGCACACGACTGTACTCCTACAATGAGCAGTTCTTC
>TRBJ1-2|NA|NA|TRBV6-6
CASSYTGANYGYTF
TGTGCCAGCAGTTATACAGGAGCTAACTATGGCTACACCTTC
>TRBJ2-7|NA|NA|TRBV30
CAWSVSSPGHEQYF
TGTGCCTGGAGTGTAAGTAGTCCAGGGCACGAGCAGTACTTC
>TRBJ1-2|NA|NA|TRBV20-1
CSASTLLPGYGYTF
TGCAGTGCCTCAACCCTATTACCTGGCTATGGCTACACCTTC
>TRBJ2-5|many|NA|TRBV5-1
CASSLTGQSQETQYF
TGCGCCAGCAGCTTAACCGGACAGTCCCAAGAGACCCAGTACTTC